The present T cell receptor (beta chain) was sequenced within a study of CD8 T cells in ankylosing spondylitis. General study findings and limits: It appeared that ankylosing spondylitis blood was characterized by a TCR beta motif of 8 or 9 highly homologous variants.

TCRdb reanalysed the 5' RACE reads using MiXCR and keeps one entry per CDR3 protein. This repertoire shows 800,000 to 900,000 distinct CDR3 sequences, 10% to 15% found once; its top ten account for approximately 0.51%. This clonotype was counted many times. Its cognate antigen is unknown. The receptor was isolated from a male donor with ankylosing spondylitis. Source material: blood, either unsorted or a sorted T cell fraction (not recorded which).

CDR3 sequence reads: CASSVVAGTSPLHF. CDR3 in DNA: TGTGCCAGCAGCGTAGTGGCGGGGACTTCACCCCTCCACTTT. The chain has TRBV9 and TRBJ1-6, with D tentatively TRBD1 (5 bases). The germline V gene has CDR1 SGDLS and CDR2 YYNGEE. This CDR3 has 14 residues. V lost 0 bases to trimming and J lost 9 bases, with 10 bases between them. Drawing the rest from reference TRBV9 and TRBJ1-6, the complete variable domain is DSGVTQTPKHLITATGQRVTLRCSPRSGDLSVYWYQQSLDQGLQFLIQYYNGEERAKGNILERFSAQQFPDLHSELNLSSLELGDSALYFCASSVVAGTSPLHFGNGTRLTVT.